A selection of T cell receptor beta chains follows, all from one sample in a study of blood T cell repertoires in COVID-19. Libraries were prepared by immunoSEQ multiplex PCR; TCRdb keeps only in-frame clonotypes and omits some of them. The sample has almost 80,000 clones; about four fifths are singletons. The specimen was peripheral blood. The receptors shown here come from a woman in her seventies with acute or convalescent COVID-19. CDR3s include the opening cysteine and the closing phenylalanine or tryptophan. The D gene is left open where the match is weak. Rows give clone size only sometimes, using once, few, many, or a class for an expanded clone.

J | size | length | D | V | CDR3 | DNA
TRBJ1-2 | NA | 15 | NA | TRBV4-2 | CASSQGGQGYYGYTF | TGTGCCAGCAGCCAAGGGGGGCAGGGGTACTATGGCTACACCTTC
TRBJ2-1 | few | 16 | TRBD2 | TRBV10-3 | CAISESLGLAGNEQFF | TGTGCCATCAGTGAGTCCCTGGGACTAGCGGGCAATGAGCAGTTCTTC
TRBJ2-5 | NA | 17 | TRBD2 | TRBV5-1 | CASSLGGTSGTQETQYF | TGCGCCAGCAGCTTGGGTGGGACTAGCGGGACCCAAGAGACCCAGTACTTC
TRBJ1-1 | NA | 15 | TRBD1 | TRBV10-2 | CASGQGPHRGTEAFF | TGCGCCAGCGGACAGGGGCCCCACCGGGGGACTGAAGCTTTCTTT
TRBJ2-7 | NA | 15 | TRBD2 | TRBV20-1 | CSASALAGLPEEQYF | TGCAGTGCTAGTGCCCTAGCGGGACTCCCCGAGGAGCAGTACTTC
TRBJ2-3 | NA | 16 | NA | TRBV24-1 | CATNPYNDSSTDTQYF | TGTGCCACCAACCCTTATAATGACAGTAGCACAGATACGCAGTATTTT
TRBJ1-5 | NA | 13 | NA | TRBV12-3/TRBV12-4 | CASMAYSNQPQHF | TGTGCCAGCATGGCTTATAGCAATCAGCCCCAGCATTTT
TRBJ2-5 | NA | 14 | NA | TRBV5-1 | CASSLAGQKETQYF | TGCGCCAGCAGCTTGGCCGGACAAAAGGAGACCCAGTACTTC
TRBJ2-7 | NA | 15 | TRBD2 | TRBV7-2 | CASSISGDSSYEQYF | TGTGCCAGCAGCATTAGCGGGGATAGTTCCTACGAGCAGTACTTC
TRBJ1-1 | NA | 15 | NA | TRBV20-1 | CSASIRLTMNTEAFF | TGCAGTGCTAGTATCAGATTAACCATGAACACTGAAGCTTTCTTT
TRBJ1-5 | NA | 14 | NA | TRBV19 | CASDTRDSNQPQHF | TGTGCCAGCGATACCAGGGATAGCAATCAGCCCCAGCATTTT
TRBJ2-3 | NA | 14 | NA | TRBV6-6 | CASSYSSSPDTQYF | TGTGCCAGCAGTTACTCGTCTAGCCCAGATACGCAGTATTTT
TRBJ2-1 | NA | 14 | NA | TRBV4-1 | CASSQGTLNNEQFF | TGCGCCAGCAGCCAAGGGACTCTTAACAATGAGCAGTTCTTC
TRBJ2-3 | NA | 14 | NA | TRBV6-4 | CASSELASTDTQYF | TGTGCCAGCAGTGAACTAGCTAGCACAGATACGCAGTATTTT